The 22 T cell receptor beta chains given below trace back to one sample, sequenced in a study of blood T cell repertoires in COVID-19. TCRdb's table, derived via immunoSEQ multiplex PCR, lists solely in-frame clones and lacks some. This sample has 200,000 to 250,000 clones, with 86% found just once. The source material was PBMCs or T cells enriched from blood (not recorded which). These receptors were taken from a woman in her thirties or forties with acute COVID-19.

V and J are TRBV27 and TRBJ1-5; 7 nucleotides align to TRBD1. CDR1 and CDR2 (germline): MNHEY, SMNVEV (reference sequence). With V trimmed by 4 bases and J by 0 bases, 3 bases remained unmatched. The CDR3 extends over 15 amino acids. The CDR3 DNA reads TGTGCCAGCAGTTCTCGGGACAGTAGCAATCAGCCCCAGCATTTT. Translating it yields CASSSRDSSNQPQHF.

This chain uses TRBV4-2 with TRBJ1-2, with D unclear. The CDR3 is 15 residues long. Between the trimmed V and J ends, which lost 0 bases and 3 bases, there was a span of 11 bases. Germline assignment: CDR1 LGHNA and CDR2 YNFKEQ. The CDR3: CASSQDPGLDYGYTF. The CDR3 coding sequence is TGTGCCAGCAGCCAAGATCCAGGTTTGGACTATGGCTACACCTTC.

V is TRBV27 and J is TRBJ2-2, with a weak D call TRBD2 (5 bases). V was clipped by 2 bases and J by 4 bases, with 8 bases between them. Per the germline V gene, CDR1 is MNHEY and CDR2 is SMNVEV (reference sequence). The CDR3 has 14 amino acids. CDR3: CASSLVGVTGELFF. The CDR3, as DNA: TGTGCCAGCAGTTTAGTCGGGGTCACCGGGGAGCTGTTTTTT.

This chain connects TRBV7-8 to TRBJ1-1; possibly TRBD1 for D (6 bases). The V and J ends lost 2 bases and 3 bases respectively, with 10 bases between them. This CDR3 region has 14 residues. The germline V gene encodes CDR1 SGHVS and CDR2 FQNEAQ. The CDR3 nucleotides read TGTGCCAGCAGCTTAAATAGGGGGTACACTGAAGCTTTCTTT. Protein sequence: CASSLNRGYTEAFF.

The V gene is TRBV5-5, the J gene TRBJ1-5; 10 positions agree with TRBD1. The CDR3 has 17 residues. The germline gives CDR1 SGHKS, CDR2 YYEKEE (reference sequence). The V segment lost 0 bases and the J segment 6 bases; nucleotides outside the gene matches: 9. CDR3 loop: CASSLGGGTGVRQPQHF. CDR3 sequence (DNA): TGTGCCAGCAGCTTGGGCGGGGGGACAGGGGTGCGTCAGCCCCAGCATTTT.

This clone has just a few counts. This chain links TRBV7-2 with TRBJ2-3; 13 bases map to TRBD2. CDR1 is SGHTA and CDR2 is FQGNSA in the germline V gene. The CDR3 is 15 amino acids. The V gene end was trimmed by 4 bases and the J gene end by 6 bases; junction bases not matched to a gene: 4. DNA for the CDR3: TGTGCCAGCAGCTCACTAGCGGGGGGGCCTGATACGCAGTATTTT. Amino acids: CASSSLAGGPDTQYF.

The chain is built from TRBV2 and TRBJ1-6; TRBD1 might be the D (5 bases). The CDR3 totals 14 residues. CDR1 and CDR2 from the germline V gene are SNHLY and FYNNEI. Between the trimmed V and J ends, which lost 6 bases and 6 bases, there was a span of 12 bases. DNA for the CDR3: TGTGCCAGCAGCCTCCCGGGGGGTAATTCACCCCTCCACTTT. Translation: CASSLPGGNSPLHF.

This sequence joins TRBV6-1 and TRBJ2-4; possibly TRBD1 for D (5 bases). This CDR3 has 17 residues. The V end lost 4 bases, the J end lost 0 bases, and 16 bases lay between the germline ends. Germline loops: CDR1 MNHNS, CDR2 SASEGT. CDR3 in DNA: TGTGCCAGCAGTGTACACGACAGCGCCGGAGCCAAAAACATTCAGTACTTC. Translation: CASSVHDSAGAKNIQYF.

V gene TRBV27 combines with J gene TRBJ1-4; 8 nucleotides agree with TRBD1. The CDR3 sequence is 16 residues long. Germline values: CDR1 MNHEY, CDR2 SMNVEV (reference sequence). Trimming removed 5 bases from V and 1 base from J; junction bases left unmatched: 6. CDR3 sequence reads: CASSPGTGLTNEKLFF. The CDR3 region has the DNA TGTGCCAGCAGTCCGGGGACAGGACTAACTAATGAAAAACTGTTTTTT.

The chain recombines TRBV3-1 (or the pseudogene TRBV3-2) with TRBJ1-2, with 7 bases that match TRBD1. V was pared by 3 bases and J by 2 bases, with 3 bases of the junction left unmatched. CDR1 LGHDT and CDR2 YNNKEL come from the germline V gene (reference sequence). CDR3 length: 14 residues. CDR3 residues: CASSQGQRNYGYTF. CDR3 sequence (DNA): TGTGCCAGCAGCCAGGGACAGCGAAACTATGGCTACACCTTC.

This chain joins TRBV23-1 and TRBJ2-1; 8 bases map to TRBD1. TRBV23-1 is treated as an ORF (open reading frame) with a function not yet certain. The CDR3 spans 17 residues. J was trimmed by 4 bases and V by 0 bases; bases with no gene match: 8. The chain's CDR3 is CASSQSRPGGSYNEQFF. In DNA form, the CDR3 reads TGCGCCAGCAGTCAATCTCGCCCAGGGGGCTCGTACAATGAGCAGTTCTTC.

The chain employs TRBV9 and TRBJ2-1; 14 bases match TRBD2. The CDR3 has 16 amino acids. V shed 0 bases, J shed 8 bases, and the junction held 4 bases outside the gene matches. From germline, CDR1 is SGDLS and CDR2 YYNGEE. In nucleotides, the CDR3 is TGTGCCAGCAGCGTAGGACTAGCGGGGGGGTTAGATGAGCAGTTCTTC. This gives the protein CASSVGLAGGLDEQFF.

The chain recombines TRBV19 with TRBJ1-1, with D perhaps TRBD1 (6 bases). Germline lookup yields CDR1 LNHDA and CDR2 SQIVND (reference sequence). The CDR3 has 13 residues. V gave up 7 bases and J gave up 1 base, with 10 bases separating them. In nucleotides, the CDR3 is TGTGCCAGTATCATCAGGGGGAACACTGAAGCTTTCTTT. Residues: CASIIRGNTEAFF.

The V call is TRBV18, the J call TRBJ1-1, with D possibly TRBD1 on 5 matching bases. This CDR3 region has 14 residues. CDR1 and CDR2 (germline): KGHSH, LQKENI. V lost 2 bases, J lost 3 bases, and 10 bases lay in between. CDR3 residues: CASSPEEGDTEAFF. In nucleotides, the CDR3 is TGTGCCAGCTCACCAGAAGAAGGGGACACTGAAGCTTTCTTT.

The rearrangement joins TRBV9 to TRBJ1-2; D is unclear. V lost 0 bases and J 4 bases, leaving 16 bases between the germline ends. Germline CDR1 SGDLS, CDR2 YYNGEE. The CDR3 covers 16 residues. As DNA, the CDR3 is TGTGCCAGCAGCGTAGATCTAGGCGTCATTTCCTATGGCTACACCTTC. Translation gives CASSVDLGVISYGYTF.

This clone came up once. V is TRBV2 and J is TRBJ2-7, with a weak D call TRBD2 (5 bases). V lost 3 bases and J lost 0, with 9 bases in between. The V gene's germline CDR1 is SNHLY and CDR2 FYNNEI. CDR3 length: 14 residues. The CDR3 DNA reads TGTGCCAGCAGTGAGCCGAGGGTCTCCTACGAGCAGTACTTC. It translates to CASSEPRVSYEQYF.

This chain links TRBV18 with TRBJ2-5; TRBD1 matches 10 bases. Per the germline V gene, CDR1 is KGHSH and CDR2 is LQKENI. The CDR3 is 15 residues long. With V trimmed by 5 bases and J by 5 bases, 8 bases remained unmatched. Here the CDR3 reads CASSSGQGRTETQYF. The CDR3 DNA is TGTGCCAGCTCATCGGGACAGGGGAGGACGGAGACCCAGTACTTC.

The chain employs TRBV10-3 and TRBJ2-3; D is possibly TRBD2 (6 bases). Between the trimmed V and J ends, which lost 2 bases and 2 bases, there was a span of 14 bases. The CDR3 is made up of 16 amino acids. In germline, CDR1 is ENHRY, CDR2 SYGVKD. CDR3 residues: CAISETGLEITDTQYF. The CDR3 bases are TGTGCCATCAGTGAGACGGGACTGGAGATCACAGATACGCAGTATTTT.

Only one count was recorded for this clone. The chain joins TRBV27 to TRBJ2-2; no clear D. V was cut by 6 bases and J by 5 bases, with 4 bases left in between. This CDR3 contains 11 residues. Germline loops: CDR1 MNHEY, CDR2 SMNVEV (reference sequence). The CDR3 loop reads CASRSTGELFF. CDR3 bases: TGTGCCAGCAGGTCGACCGGGGAGCTGTTTTTT.

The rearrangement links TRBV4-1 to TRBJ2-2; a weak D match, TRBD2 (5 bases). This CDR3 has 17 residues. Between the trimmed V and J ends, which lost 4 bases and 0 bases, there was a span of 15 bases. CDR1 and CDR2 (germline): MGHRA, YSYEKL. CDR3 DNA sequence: TGCGCCAGCAGCCCCTCTGGAGGTTCCGCGAACACCGGGGAGCTGTTTTTT. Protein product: CASSPSGGSANTGELFF.

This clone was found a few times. CDR3 in amino acids: CASSRTGGEGGYTF. The CDR3 DNA is TGTGCCAGCAGCCGGACAGGGGGCGAGGGTGGCTACACCTTC. The rearrangement joins TRBV3-1 (or the pseudogene TRBV3-2) to TRBJ1-2, with 11 positions matching TRBD1. The CDR3 loop spans 14 amino acids. Unmatched junction bases numbered 5, after V lost 4 bases and J lost 7 bases. CDR1 and CDR2 (germline): LGHDT, YNNKEL (reference sequence).

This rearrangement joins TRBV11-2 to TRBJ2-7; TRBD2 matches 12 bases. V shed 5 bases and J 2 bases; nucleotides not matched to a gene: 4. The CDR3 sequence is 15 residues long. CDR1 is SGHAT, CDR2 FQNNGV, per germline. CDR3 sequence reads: CASSLTSGGPYEQYF. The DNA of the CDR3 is TGTGCCAGCAGCCTGACTAGCGGGGGCCCCTACGAGCAGTACTTC.